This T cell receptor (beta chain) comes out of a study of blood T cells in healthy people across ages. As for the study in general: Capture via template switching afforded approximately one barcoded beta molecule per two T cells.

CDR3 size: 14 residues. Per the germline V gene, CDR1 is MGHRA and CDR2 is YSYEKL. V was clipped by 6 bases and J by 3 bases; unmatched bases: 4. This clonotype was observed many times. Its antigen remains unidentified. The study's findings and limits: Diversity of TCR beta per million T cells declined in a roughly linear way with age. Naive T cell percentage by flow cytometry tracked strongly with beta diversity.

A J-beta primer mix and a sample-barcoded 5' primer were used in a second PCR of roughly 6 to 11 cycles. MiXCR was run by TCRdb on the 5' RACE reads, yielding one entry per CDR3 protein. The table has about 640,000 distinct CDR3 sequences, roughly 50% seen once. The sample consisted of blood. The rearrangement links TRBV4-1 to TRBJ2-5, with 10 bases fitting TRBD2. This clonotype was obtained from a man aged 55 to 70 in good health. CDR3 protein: CASRAGTSEETQYF. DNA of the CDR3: TGCGCCAGCAGAGCCGGGACTAGCGAAGAGACCCAGTACTTC.